This T cell receptor (beta chain) was observed in a study of blood T cells in healthy people across ages. The donors, all healthy, were Caucasians living in Russia, aged about 6 to 90. Study-level findings and limits: When set beside aged donors, long-lived donors presented more naive CD4+ cells and higher diversity.

The second PCR ran roughly 6 to 12 cycles with a sample-barcoded 5' primer and J-beta primers. TCRdb fed the 5' RACE reads into MiXCR, producing one record per CDR3 protein. The profile shows approximately 1,000,000 distinct CDR3 sequences, around 45% of them singletons. Notes on this clonotype: Its antigen remains unidentified.

V dropped 6 bases and J dropped 9 bases, with 18 bases sitting between them. This CDR3 has 13 residues. In germline, CDR1 is MDHEN, CDR2 SYDVKM. Specimen: blood. The chain has TRBV28 and TRBJ2-7; tentatively, D is TRBD1 (5 bases). This TCR was sampled from a woman aged 55-70 years in good health. Written as DNA, the CDR3 is TGTGCCAGCAGGGCCACTATCCAGGGCGGGCAGTACTTC. As protein: CASRATIQGGQYF. The full variable domain, rest sourced from reference TRBV28 and TRBJ2-7, is DVKVTQSSRYLVKRTGEKVFLECVQDMDHENMFWYRQDPGLGLRLIYFSYDVKMKEKGDIPEGYSVSREKKERFSLILESASTNQTSMYLCASRATIQGGQYFGPGTRLTVT.